This T cell receptor beta chain was recovered during a study of identical twins. Every one of the donors was a healthy Caucasian. Regarding this clonotype: Antigen: not known.

Trimming stripped 4 bases from V and 0 bases from J, with 14 bases between. Germline V gene sequence: CDR1 SGHDT, CDR2 YYEEEE. The length of the CDR3 is 15 residues. Template switching added a universal primer site; cDNA carried unique molecular identifiers. TCRdb re-called the 5' RACE reads with MiXCR, one entry per CDR3 protein. The data contain under 1 million distinct CDR3 sequences, approximately 13% of them seen just once; the ten biggest clones take up roughly 1.5%. Study-wide findings and caveats: Partial confounding of zero-insertion analyses by invariant MAIT and iNKT cells was possible.

These records were also assigned to another study, of yellow fever vaccine responses in identical twins. From that paper: The T cell response to vaccination in identical twins was reportedly partly convergent and partly personalized.

The sample taken for sequencing was PBMCs. The TCR sequence derives from a woman younger than 30 in good health. This chain connects TRBV5-6 to TRBJ2-7; D could derive from TRBD1 or TRBD2 (5 bases each). CDR3 protein: CASSPGYGGSYEQYF. As DNA, the CDR3 is TGTGCCAGCAGCCCAGGGTACGGAGGCTCCTACGAGCAGTACTTC.